The T cell receptor beta chain under discussion was sequenced for a study of T cells in Graves' hyperthyroidism and ophthalmopathy. CDR1 and CDR2 from the germline V gene are SNHLY and FYNNEI. The ends were cut back, 4 bases at V and 1 base at J, with 9 bases in the middle. The CDR3 is made up of 14 amino acids. Findings and limits, study-wide: Among thyroid clonotypes expanded above 0.001, most also appeared in blood. Model output signaled ophthalmopathy a median roughly six months ahead of onset.

The TCR beta CDR3 regions underwent amplification using RNA transcripts as the source. When the TCR CDR3 underwent first-round RT-PCR, the HTBI primer set was used. MiXCR, applied by TCRdb to the multiplex PCR reads, yields one record per CDR3 protein. This table has hundreds of thousands of distinct CDR3 sequences, roughly 15% appearing once. Diagnosis relied on clinical symptoms, serum thyroxine and TRAb, thyroid ultrasound and orbital computed tomography. PBMCs were obtained from under 13 ml fresh peripheral blood. This clonotype was detected ten times or more. No antigen is known for it. The rearrangement joins TRBV2 to TRBJ2-3, with D tentatively TRBD1 (6 bases). The sequence derives from a woman in her thirties or forties with Graves' ophthalmopathy. The source material was blood. The CDR3 here is CASSGTEGTDTQYF. CDR3 nucleotide sequence: TGTGCCAGCAGTGGGACAGAAGGCACAGATACGCAGTATTTT.